This T cell receptor (beta chain) was captured by sequencing in a study of shared clonotypes between healthy human individuals. Overall study findings and caveats: Of the naive CD4 clonotypes, 4% to 5% were shared across a handful of donors.

This table comes from immunoSEQ multiplex PCR, and its TCRdb copy is limited to in-frame clones, with some not included. Seen here are 1.5 million to 2.5 million clones, less than 95% observed once, and the top ten hold around 1.2%. Concerning this clone: Its antigen is not known.

Trimming took off 6 bases at V and 3 bases at J, with 11 bases between the two ends. The germline gives CDR1 MDHEN, CDR2 SYDVKM. The CDR3 covers 13 residues. Naivety among CD8 cells was defined by CD45RO negativity and positive CCR7 selection, thereby excluding terminally differentiated effector memory CD45RA+ cells. The chain has TRBV28 and TRBJ1-2; D not certain. The sequenced sample was naive CD8+ T cells sorted from blood. The origin of this receptor is a man younger than 30 in good health. CDR3 region: CASSSGQDYGYTF. The CDR3 nucleotides read TGTGCCAGCAGCTCTGGGCAGGACTATGGCTACACCTTC.